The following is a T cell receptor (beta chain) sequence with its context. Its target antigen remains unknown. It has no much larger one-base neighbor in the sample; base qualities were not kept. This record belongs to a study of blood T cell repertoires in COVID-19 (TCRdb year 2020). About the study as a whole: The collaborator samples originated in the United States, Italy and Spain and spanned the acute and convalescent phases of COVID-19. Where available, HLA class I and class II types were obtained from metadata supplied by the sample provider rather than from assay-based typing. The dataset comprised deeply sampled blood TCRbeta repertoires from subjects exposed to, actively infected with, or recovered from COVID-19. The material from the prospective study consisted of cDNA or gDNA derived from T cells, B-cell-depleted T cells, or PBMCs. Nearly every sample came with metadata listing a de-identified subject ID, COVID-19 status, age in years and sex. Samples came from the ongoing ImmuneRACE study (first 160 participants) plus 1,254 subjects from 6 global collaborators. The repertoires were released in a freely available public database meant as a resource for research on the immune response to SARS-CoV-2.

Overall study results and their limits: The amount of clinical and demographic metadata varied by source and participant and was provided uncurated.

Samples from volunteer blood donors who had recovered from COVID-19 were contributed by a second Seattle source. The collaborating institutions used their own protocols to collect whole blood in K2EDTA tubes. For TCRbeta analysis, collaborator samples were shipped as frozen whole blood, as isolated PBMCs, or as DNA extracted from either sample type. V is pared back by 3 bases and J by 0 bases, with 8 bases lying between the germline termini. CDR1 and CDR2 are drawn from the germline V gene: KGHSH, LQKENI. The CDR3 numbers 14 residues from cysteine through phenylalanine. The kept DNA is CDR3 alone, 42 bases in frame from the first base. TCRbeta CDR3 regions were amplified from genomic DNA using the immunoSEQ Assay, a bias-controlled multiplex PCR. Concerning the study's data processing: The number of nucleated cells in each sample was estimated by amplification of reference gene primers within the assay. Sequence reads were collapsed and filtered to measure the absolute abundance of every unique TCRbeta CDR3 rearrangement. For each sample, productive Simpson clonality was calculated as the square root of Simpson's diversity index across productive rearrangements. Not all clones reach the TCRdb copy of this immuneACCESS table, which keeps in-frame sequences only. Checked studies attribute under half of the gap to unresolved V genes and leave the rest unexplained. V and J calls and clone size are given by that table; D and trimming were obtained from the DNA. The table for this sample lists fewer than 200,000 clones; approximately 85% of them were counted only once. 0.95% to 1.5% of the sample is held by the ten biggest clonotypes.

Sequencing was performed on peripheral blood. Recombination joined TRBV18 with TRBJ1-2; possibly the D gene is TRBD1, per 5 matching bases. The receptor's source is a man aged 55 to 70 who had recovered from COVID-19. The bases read TGTGCCAGCTCACCGGACATAGCTAACTATGGCTACACCTTC. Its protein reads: CASSPDIANYGYTF.